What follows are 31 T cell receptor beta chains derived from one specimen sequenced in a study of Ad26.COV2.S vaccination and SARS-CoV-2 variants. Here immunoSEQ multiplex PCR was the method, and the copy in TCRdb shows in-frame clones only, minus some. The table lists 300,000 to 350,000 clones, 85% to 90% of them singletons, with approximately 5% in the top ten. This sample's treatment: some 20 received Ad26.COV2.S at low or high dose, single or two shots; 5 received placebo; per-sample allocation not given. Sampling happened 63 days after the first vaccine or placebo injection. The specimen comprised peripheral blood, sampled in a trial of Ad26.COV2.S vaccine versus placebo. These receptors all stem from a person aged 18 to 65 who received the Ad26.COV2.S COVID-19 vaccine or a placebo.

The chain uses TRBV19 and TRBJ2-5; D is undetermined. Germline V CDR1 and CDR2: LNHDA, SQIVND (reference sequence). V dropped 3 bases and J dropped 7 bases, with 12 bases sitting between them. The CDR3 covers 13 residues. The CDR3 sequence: CASSISLFGTQYF. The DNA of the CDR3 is TGTGCCAGTAGTATCAGCCTCTTCGGGACCCAGTACTTC.

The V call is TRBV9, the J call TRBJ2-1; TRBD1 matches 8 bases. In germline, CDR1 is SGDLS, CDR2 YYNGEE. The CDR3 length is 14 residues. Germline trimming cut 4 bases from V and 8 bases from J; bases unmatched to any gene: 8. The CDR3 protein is CASSLGQGGDEQFF. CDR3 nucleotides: TGTGCCAGCAGCCTTGGACAGGGTGGGGATGAGCAGTTCTTC.

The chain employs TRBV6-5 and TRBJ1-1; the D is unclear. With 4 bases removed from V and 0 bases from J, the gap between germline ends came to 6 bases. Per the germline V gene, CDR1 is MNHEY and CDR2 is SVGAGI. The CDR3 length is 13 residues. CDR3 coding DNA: TGTGCCAGCAGTTGGCGGATGAACACTGAAGCTTTCTTT. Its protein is CASSWRMNTEAFF.

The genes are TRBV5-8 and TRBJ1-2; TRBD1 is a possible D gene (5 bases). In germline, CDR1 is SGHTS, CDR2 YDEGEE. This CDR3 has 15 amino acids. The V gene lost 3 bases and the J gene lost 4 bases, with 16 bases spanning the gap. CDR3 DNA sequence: TGTGCCAGCAGCTACCGACCCGCGGGGGGCTATGGCTACACCTTC. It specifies CASSYRPAGGYGYTF.

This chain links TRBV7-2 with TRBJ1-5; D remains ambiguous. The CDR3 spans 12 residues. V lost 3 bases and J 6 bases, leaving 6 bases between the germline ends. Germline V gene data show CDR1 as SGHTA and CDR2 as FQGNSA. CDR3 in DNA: TGTGCCAGCAGCTTCATAGGTCAGCCCCAGCATTTT. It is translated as CASSFIGQPQHF. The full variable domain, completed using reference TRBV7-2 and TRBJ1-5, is GAGVSQSPSNKVTEKGKDVELRCDPISGHTALYWYRQSLGQGLEFLIYFQGNSAPDKSGLPSDRFSAERTGGSVSTLTIQRTQQEDSAVYLCASSFIGQPQHFGDGTRLSIL.

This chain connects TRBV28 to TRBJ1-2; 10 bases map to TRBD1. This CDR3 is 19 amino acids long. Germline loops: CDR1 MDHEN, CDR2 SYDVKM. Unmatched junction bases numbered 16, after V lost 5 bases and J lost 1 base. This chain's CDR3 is CASSTPPGTGVGFNYGYTF. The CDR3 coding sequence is TGTGCCAGCAGTACCCCCCCCGGGACAGGGGTGGGCTTTAACTATGGCTACACCTTC.

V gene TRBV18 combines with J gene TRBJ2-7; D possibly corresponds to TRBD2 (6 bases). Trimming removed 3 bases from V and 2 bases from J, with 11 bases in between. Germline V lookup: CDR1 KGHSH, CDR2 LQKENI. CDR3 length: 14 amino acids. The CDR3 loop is CASSPRRETYEQYF. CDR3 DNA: TGTGCCAGCTCACCCCGACGGGAGACCTACGAGCAGTACTTC. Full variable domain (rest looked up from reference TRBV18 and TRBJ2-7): NAGVMQNPRHLVRRRGQEARLRCSPMKGHSHVYWYRQLPEEGLKFMVYLQKENIIDESGMPKERFSAEFPKEGPSILRIQQVVRGDSAAYFCASSPRRETYEQYFGPGTRLTVT.

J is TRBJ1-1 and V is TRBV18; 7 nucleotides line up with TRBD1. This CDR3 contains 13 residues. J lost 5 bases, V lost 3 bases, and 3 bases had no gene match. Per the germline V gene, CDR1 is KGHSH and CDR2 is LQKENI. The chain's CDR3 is CASSPDRATEAFF. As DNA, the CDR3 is TGTGCCAGCTCACCTGACAGGGCTACTGAAGCTTTCTTT.

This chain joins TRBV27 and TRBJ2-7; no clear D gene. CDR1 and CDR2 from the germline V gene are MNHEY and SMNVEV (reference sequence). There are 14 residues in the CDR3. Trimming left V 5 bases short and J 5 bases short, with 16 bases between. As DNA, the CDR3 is TGTGCCAGCAGTCAAGGGCTTTCTGTCAACGAGCAGTACTTC. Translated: CASSQGLSVNEQYF.

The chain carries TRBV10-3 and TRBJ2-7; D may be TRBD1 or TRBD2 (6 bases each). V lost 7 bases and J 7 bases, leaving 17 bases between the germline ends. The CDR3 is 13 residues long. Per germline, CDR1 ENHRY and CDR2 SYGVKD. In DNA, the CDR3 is TGTGCCATCACGGAGGGGGTATATTATGAGCAGTACTTC. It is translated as CAITEGVYYEQYF.

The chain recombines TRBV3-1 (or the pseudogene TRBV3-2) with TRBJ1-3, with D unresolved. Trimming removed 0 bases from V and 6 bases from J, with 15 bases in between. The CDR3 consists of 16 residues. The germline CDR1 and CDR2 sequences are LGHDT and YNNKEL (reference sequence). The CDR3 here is CASSQDETSSQNTIYF. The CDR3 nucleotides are TGTGCCAGCAGCCAAGATGAAACGTCTTCCCAAAACACCATATATTTT.

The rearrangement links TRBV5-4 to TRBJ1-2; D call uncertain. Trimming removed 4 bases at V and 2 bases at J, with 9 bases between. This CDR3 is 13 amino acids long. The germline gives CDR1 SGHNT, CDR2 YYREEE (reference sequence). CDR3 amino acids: CASSRLLNYGYTF. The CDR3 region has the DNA TGTGCCAGCAGCCGTCTGTTAAACTATGGCTACACCTTC.

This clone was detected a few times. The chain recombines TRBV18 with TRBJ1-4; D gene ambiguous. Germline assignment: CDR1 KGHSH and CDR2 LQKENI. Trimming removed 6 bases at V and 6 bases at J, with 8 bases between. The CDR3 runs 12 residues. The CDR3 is CASSLSYEKLFF. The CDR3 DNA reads TGTGCCAGCTCCCTATCATATGAAAAACTGTTTTTT.

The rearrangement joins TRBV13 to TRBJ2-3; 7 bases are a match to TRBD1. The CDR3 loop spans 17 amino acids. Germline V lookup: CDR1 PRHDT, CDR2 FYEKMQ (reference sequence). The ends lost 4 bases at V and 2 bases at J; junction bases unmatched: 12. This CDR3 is CASSSPPGTDNTDTQYF. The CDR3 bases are TGTGCCAGCAGCTCCCCTCCCGGGACAGATAACACAGATACGCAGTATTTT.

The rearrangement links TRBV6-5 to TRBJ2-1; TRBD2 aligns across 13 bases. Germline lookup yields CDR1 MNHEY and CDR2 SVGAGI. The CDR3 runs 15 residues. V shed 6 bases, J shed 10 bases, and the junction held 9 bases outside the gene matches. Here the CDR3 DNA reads TGTGCCAGCAGCACTTTACTAGCGGGGGGGCCGGAGCAGTTCTTC. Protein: CASSTLLAGGPEQFF.

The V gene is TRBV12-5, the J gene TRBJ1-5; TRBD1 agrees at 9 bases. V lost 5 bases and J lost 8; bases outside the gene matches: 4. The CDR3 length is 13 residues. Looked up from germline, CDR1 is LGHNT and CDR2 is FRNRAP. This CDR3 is CASGGQGKEPQHF. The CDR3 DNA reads TGTGCTAGTGGTGGACAGGGGAAGGAGCCCCAGCATTTT.

CDR3 sequence reads: CASRWGQTTGELFF. In nucleotides, the CDR3 is TGTGCCAGCAGGTGGGGACAAACTACCGGGGAGCTGTTTTTT. The chain carries TRBV7-2 and TRBJ2-2; D may be TRBD1 (6 bases). V was clipped by 6 bases and J by 5 bases, with 13 bases between them. Germline-derived CDR1 and CDR2 are SGHTA and FQGNSA. The CDR3 spans 14 residues.

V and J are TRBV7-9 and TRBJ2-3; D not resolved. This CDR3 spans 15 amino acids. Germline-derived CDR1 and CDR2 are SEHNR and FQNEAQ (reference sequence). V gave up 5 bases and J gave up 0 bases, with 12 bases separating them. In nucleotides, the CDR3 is TGTGCCAGCAGCCCGTCGACGGATAGCACAGATACGCAGTATTTT. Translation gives CASSPSTDSTDTQYF.

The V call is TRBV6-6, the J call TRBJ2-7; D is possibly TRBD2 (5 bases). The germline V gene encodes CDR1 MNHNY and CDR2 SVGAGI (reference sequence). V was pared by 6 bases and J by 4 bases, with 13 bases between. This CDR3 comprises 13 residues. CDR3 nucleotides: TGTGCCAGCAGCCACGTCGGGGTTTACGAGCAGTACGTC. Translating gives CASSHVGVYEQYV.

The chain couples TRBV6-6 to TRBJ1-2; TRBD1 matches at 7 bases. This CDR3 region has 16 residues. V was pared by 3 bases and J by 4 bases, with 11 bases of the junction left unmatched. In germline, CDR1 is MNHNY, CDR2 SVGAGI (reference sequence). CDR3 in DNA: TGTGCCAGCAGTTATTTCCCAGGGGGAGGGGCCTATGGCTACACCTTC. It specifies CASSYFPGGGAYGYTF.

The chain's CDR3 is CASSLTLGMETQYF. The DNA for the CDR3 is TGTGCCAGCAGCTTGACCCTGGGTATGGAGACCCAGTACTTC. The V gene is TRBV7-9, the J gene TRBJ2-5, with unresolved D. This CDR3 region has 14 residues. Germline V lookup: CDR1 SEHNR, CDR2 FQNEAQ (reference sequence). V was clipped by 3 bases and J by 5 bases, with 13 bases between them.

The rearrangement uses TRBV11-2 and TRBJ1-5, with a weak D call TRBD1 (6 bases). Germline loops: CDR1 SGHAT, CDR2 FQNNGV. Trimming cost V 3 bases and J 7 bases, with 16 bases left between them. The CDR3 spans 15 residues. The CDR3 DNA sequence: TGTGCCAGCAGCTTTGACGGGAGGGGGGGGCAGCCCCAGCATTTT. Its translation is CASSFDGRGGQPQHF. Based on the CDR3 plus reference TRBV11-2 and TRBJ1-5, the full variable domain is EAGVAQSPRYKIIEKRQSVAFWCNPISGHATLYWYQQILGQGPKLLIQFQNNGVVDDSQLPKDRFSAERLKGVDSTLKIQPAKLEDSAVYLCASSFDGRGGQPQHFGDGTRLSIL.

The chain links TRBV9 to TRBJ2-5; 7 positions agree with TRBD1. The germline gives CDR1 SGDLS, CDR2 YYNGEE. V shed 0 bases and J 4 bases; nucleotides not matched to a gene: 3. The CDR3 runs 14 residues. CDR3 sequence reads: CASSVGDSRETQYF. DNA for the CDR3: TGTGCCAGCAGCGTAGGGGACAGCCGAGAGACCCAGTACTTC.

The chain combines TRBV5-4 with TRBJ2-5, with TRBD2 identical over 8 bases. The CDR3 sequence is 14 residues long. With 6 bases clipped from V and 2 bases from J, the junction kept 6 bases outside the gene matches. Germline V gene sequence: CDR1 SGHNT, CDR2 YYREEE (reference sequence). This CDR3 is CASTRGGEQETQYF. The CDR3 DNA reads TGTGCCAGCACCCGGGGGGGGGAGCAAGAGACCCAGTACTTC. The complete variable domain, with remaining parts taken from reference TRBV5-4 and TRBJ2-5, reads ETGVTQSPTHLIKTRGQQVTLRCSSQSGHNTVSWYQQALGQGPQFIFQYYREEENGRGNFPPRFSGLQFPNYSSELNVNALELDDSALYLCASTRGGEQETQYFGPGTRLLVL.

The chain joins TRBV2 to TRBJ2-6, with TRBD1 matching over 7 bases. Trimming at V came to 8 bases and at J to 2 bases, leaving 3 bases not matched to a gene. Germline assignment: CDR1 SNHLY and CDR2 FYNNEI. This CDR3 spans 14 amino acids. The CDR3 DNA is TGTGCCAGCGGTGGACAGGCTGGGGCCAACGTCCTGACTTTC. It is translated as CASGGQAGANVLTF.

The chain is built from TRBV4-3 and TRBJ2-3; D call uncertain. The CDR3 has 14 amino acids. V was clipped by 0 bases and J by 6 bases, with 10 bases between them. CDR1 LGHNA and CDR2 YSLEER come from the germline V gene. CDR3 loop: CASSQDVGLDTQYF. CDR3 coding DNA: TGCGCCAGCAGCCAAGATGTGGGGTTGGATACGCAGTATTTT.

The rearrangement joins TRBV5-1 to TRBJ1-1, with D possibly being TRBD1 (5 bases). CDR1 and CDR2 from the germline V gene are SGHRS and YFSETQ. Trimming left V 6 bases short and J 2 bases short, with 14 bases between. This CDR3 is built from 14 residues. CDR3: CASKRGTGNTEAFF. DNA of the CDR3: TGCGCCAGCAAGAGGGGAACCGGAAACACTGAAGCTTTCTTT.

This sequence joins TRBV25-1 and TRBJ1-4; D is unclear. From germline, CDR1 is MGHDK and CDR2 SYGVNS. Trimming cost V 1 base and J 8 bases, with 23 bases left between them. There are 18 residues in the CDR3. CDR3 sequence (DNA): TGTGCCAGCAGTGAATCCCATTTAACATCCGAGGAGGCAGAAAAACTGTTTTTT. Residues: CASSESHLTSEEAEKLFF.

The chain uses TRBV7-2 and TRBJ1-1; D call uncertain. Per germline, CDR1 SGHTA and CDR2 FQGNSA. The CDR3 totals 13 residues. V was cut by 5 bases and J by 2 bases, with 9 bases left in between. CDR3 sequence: CASSLQRNTEAFF. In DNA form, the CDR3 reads TGTGCCAGCAGCCTCCAGCGTAACACTGAAGCTTTCTTT.

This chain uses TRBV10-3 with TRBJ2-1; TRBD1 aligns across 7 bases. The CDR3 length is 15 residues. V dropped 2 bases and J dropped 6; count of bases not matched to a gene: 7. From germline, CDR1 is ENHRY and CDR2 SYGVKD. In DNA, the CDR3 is TGTGCCATCAGTGAGCGACGGGACAGACGCAATGAGCAGTTCTTC. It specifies CAISERRDRRNEQFF.

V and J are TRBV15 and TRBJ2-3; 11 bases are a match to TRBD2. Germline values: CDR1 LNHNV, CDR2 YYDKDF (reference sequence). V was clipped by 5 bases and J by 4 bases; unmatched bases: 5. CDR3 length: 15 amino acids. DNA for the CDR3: TGTGCCACCAGCGGCGGGACTAGCGGACCAGATACGCAGTATTTT. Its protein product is CATSGGTSGPDTQYF.